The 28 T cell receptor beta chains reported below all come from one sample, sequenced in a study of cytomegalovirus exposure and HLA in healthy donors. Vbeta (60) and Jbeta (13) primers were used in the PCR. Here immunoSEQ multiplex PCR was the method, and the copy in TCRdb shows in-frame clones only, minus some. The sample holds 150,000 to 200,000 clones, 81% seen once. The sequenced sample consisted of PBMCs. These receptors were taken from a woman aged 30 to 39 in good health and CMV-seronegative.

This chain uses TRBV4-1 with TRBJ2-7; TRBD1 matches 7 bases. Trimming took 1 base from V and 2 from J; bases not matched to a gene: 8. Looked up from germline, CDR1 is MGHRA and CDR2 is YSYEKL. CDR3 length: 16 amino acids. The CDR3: CASSQAGTVITYEQYF. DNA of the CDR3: TGCGCCAGCAGCCAAGCCGGGACAGTAATTACCTACGAGCAGTACTTC.

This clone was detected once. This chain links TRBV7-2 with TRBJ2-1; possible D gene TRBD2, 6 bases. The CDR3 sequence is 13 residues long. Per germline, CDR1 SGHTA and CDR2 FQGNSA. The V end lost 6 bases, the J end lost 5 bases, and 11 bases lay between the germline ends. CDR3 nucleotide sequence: TGTGCCAGCAGACCGGGACTCAACAATGAGCAGTTCTTC. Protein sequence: CASRPGLNNEQFF. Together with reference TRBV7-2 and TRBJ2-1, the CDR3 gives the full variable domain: GAGVSQSPSNKVTEKGKDVELRCDPISGHTALYWYRQSLGQGLEFLIYFQGNSAPDKSGLPSDRFSAERTGGSVSTLTIQRTQQEDSAVYLCASRPGLNNEQFFGPGTRLTVL.

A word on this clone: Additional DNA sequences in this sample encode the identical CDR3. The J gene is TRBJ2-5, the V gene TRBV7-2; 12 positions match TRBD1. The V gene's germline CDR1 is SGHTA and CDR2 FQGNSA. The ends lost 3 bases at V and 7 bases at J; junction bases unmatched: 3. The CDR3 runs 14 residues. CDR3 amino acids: CASSLGQGARTQYF. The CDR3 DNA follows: TGTGCCAGCAGCTTGGGACAGGGGGCTCGGACCCAGTACTTC.

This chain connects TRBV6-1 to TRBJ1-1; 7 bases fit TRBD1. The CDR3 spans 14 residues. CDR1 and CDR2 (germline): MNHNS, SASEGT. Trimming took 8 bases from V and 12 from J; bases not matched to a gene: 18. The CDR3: CASPPSTGAPSPFF. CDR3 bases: TGTGCCAGCCCCCCTAGTACAGGGGCACCCTCGCCTTTCTTT.

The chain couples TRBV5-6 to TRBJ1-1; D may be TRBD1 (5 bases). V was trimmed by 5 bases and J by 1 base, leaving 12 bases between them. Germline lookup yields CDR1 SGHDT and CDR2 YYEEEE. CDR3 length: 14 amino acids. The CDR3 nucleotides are TGTGCCAGCAGGCGTACTGGACAGAACACTGAAGCTTTCTTT. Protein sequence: CASRRTGQNTEAFF.

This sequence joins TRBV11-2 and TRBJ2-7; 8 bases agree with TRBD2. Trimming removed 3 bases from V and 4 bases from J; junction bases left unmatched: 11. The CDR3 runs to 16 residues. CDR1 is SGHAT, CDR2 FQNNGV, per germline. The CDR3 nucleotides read TGTGCCAGCAGCTTGCAGCGGGGTAGCGGGGCATACGAGCAGTACTTC. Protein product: CASSLQRGSGAYEQYF.

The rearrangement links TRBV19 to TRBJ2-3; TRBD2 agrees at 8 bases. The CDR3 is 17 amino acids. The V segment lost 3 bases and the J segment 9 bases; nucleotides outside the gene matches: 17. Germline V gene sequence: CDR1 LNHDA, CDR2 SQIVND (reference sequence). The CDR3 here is CASSMGRGGGPGRTQYF. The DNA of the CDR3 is TGTGCCAGTAGTATGGGAAGGGGCGGGGGGCCTGGTAGAACGCAGTATTTT. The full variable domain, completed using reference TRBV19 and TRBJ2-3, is DGGITQSPKYLFRKEGQNVTLSCEQNLNHDAMYWYRQDPGQGLRLIYYSQIVNDFQKGDIAEGYSVSREKKESFPLTVTSAQKNPTAFYLCASSMGRGGGPGRTQYFGPGTRLTVL.

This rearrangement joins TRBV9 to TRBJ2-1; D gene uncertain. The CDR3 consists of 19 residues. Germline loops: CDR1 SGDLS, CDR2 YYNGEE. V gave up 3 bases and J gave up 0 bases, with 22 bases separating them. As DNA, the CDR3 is TGTGCCAGCAGCGCTCAGGTGCTCACCACCTTTAGCTCCTACAATGAGCAGTTCTTC. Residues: CASSAQVLTTFSSYNEQFF.

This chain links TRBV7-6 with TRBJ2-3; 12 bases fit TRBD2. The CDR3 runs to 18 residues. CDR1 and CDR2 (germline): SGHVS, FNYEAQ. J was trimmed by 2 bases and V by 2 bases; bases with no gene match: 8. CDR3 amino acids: CASSLHPTSGRITDTQYF. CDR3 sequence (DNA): TGTGCCAGCAGCTTACACCCAACTAGCGGGAGGATCACAGATACGCAGTATTTT.

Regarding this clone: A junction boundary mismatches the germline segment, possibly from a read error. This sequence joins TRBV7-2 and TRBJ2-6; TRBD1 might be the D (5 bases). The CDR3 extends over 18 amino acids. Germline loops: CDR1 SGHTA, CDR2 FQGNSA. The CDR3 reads CASSLNRPGFSGANGLTF. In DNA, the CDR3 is TGTGCCAGCAGCTTAAACAGACCAGGTTTCTCTGGGGCCAACGGCCTGACTTTC.

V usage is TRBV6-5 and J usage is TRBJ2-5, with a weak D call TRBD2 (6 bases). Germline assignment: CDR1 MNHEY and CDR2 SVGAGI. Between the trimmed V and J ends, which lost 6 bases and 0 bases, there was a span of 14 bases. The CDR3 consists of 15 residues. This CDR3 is CASSFTGRYQETQYF. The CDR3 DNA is TGTGCCAGCAGCTTTACGGGGAGGTACCAAGAGACCCAGTACTTC.

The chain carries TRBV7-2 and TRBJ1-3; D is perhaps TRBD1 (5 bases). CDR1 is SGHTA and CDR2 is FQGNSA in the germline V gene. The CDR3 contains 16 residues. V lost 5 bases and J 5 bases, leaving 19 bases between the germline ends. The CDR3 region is CASSHTPRQRRNTIYF. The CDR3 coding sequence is TGTGCCAGCAGCCACACGCCCAGACAGAGAAGAAACACCATATATTTT.

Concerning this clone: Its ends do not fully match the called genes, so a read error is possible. CDR3 nucleotides: TGTTCCAGCAGCTTAGGGGACTTTGGACTAGAGGGATTCTACGAGCAGTACTTC. It codes for CSSSLGDFGLEGFYEQYF. The genes are TRBV7-9 and TRBJ2-7; 7 bases are a match to TRBD2. This CDR3 is 18 amino acids long. Germline CDR1 reads SEHNR; CDR2 reads FQNEAQ (reference sequence). The whole variable domain, remainder taken from reference TRBV7-9 and TRBJ2-7, is DTGVSQNPRHKITKRGQNVTFRCDPISEHNRLYWYRQTLGQGPEFLTYFQNEAQLEKSRLLSDRFSAERPKGSFSTLEIQRTEQGDSAMYLCSSSLGDFGLEGFYEQYFGPGTRLTVT.

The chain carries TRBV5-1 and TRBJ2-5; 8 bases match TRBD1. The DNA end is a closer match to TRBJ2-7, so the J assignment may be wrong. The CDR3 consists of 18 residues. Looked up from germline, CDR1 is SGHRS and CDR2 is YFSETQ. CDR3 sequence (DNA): TGCGCCAGCAGCTTGCAAACCGGGACAGGAAATTCTCCCTACGAGCAGTACTTC. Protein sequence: CASSLQTGTGNSPYEQYF.

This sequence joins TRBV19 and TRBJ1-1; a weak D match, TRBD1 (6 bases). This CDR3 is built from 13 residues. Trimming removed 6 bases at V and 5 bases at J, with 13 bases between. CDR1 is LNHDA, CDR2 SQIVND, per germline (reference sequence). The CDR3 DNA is TGTGCCAGTAGAACGGGCGACAGGACTGAAGCTTTCTTT. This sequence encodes CASRTGDRTEAFF.

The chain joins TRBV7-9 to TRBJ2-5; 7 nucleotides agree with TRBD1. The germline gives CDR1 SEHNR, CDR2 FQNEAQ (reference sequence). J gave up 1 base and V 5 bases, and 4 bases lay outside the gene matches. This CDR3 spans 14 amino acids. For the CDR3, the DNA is TGTGCCAGCAGCGGACAGGTTTTCCAAGAGACCCAGTACTTC. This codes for CASSGQVFQETQYF.

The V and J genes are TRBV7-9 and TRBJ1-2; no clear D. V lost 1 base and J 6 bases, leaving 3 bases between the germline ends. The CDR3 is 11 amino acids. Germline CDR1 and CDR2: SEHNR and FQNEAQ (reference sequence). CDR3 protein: CASSLVDGYTF. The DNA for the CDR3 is TGTGCCAGCAGCTTAGTCGATGGCTACACCTTC.

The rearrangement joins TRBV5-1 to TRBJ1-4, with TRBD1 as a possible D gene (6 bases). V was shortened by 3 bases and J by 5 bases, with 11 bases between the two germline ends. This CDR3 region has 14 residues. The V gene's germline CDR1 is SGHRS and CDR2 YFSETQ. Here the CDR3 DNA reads TGCGCCAGCAGCTCCCAGGGGACGAATGAAAAACTGTTTTTT. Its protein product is CASSSQGTNEKLFF.

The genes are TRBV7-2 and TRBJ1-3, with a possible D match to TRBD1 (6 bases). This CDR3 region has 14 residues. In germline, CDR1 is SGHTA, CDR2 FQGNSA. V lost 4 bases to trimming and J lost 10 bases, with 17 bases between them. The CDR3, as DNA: TGTGCCAGCAGCTCGGGACACCCAGTGGGAACCATATATTTT. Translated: CASSSGHPVGTIYF.

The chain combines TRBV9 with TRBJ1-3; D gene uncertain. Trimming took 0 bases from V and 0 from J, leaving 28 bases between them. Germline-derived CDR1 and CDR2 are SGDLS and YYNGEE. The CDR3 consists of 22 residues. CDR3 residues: CASSVGPTALWRLGDSGNTIYF. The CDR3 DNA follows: TGTGCCAGCAGCGTAGGACCTACAGCTCTCTGGCGACTCGGGGACTCTGGAAACACCATATATTTT.

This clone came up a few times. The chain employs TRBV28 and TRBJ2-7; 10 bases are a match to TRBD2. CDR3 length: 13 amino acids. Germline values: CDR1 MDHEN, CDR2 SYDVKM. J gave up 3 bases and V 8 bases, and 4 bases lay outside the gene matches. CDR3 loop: CASRASGSYEQYF. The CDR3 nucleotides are TGTGCCAGCCGGGCTAGCGGGAGCTACGAGCAGTACTTC.

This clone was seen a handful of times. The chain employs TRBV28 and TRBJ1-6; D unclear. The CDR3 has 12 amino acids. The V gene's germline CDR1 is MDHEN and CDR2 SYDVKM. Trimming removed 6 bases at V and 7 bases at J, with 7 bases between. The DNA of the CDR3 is TGTGCCAGCAGATCGGGGAATTCACCCCTCCACTTT. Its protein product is CASRSGNSPLHF.

CDR3 nucleotides: TGTGCCAGCAAGGACAGGGAAGGATCACCCCTCCACTTT. It yields the protein CASKDREGSPLHF. The genes are TRBV28 and TRBJ1-6, with 8 bases matching TRBD1. V shed 7 bases, J shed 10 bases, and the junction held 6 bases outside the gene matches. Germline values: CDR1 MDHEN, CDR2 SYDVKM. The CDR3 has 13 amino acids.

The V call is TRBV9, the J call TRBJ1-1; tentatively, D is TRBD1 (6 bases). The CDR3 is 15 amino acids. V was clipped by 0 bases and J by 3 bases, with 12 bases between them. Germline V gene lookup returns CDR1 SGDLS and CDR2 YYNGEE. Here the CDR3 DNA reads TGTGCCAGCAGCGTAGGAGGGGCAGGGGACACTGAAGCTTTCTTT. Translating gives CASSVGGAGDTEAFF.

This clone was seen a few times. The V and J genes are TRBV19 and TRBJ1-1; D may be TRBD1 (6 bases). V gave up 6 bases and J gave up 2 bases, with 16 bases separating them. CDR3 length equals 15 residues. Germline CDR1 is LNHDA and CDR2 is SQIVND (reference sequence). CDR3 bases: TGTGCCAGTAGGTACTGGGGACACAACAACACTGAAGCTTTCTTT. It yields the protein CASRYWGHNNTEAFF.

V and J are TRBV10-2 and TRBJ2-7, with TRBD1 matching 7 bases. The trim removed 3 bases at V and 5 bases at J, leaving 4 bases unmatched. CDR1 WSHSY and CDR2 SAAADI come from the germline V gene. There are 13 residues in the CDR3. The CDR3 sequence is CASSEQGIHEQYF. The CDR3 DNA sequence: TGCGCCAGCAGTGAACAGGGGATCCACGAGCAGTACTTC.

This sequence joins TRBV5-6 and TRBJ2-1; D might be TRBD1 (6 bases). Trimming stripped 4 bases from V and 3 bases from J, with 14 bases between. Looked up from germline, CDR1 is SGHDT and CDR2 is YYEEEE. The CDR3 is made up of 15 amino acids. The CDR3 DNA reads TGTGCCAGCAGCAAACAGGGTCTCTTCTACAATGAGCAGTTCTTC. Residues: CASSKQGLFYNEQFF.

CDR3 nucleotide sequence: TGTGCCAGCAGTCCACGGACAGGGGTGGGAGGAAACACCATATATTTT. Translation gives CASSPRTGVGGNTIYF. The chain combines TRBV28 with TRBJ1-3; 9 bases align to TRBD1. V lost 5 bases, J lost 4 bases, and 9 bases stayed unmatched. Germline loops: CDR1 MDHEN, CDR2 SYDVKM. The CDR3 totals 16 residues.